This T cell receptor (beta chain) emerged from a study of PD-L1 blockade in urothelial cancer. The repertoire was sequenced with immunoSEQ multiplex PCR; TCRdb's copy has only in-frame clones and lacks some. The sample shows about 35,000 clones, approximately 80% of them seen only once. Germline V lookup: CDR1 MNHNS, CDR2 SASEGT. Trimming stripped 2 bases from V and 1 base from J, with 18 bases between. The CDR3 totals 18 residues. The chain is built from TRBV6-1 and TRBJ1-3, with D perhaps TRBD1 (6 bases). The sequence came from a man aged 65-85 years with urothelial cancer. The sequencing used PBMCs, collected around atezolizumab (anti-PD-L1) treatment. The CDR3 region is CASSERDRDTRSGNTIYF. In DNA form, the CDR3 reads TGTGCCAGCAGTGAAAGGGACCGGGACACTAGGTCTGGAAACACCATATATTTT.